The text below deals with one T cell receptor beta chain. The antigen this receptor binds is unknown. The sample holds no much larger clone one base away, and base qualities are not on file. Library preparation was by the immunoSEQ multiplex PCR assay. The multiplex PCR relied on a mix of 60 forward primers for TCR Vbeta segments and 13 reverse primers for TCR Jbeta segments. The CDR3 region of rearranged TCR beta genes was amplified from genomic DNA with a multiplex PCR assay. On the Illumina HiSeq System, the amplified TCR beta libraries were sequenced as 87-base-pair reads. From the authors' description of their analysis: A later analysis counted tens of millions of unique TCR beta chains across the 666 repertoires, and some 12 million of these chains were shared by at least two donors. Raw reads were error-corrected and collapsed into unique sequences with a nearest-neighbor algorithm that merged closely related sequences to remove PCR and sequencing errors. Alignment of CDR3 sequences to IMGT reference sequences was used to assign V, D and J gene segments. Each retained sequence needed at least a six-nucleotide match to both a V gene segment and a J gene segment. A rearrangement counted as productive if the CDR3 had no stop codons and remained in frame with V and J, and every other rearrangement counted as non-productive. Following IMGT convention, CDR3 was defined as the stretch from the second conserved V-encoded cysteine up to the conserved J-encoded phenylalanine. In an earlier analysis of approximately 500 of the donors, sequences lacking an unambiguous match to a single V gene segment were excluded. An earlier analysis of fewer than 750 of the donors classified V segments as functional when productive rearrangements were above 56.7% and as segregating when the standard deviation between donors was above 5%. A statistical classification framework was developed to diagnose cytomegalovirus status using the catalog of TCR beta chain sequences. In a later analysis, TCR nucleotide sequences were compared against IMGT/GENE-DB human TR gene sequences so that V and J genes could be assigned. Using the TCRdist pipeline, a later analysis assigned CDR3 sequences along with most-parsimonious VDJ recombination scenarios. A later analysis defined each TCR beta chain by its CDR3 amino acid sequence plus V-gene family, and excluded reads lacking a unique V-gene family. As a way to deal with suspected cross-contamination and a sequencing artifact, a later analysis dropped nearly 600 nucleotide sequences that were highly shared and had low generation probability. In a later analysis, a clonal expansion index for each public chain was calculated from normalized within-repertoire ranks of inferred template counts. In a later analysis, generation probabilities were computed with a VDJ recombination model fitted to out-of-frame rearrangements, and the resulting probabilities were checked against IGoR. In a later analysis, TCR-TCR, TCR-HLA and TCR-CMV co-occurrence was scored with hypergeometric tests, and a repertoire-size bias correction was applied to TCR pairs. False discovery rates were estimated in a later analysis by permuting HLA or CMV assignments 20 times. In a later analysis, co-occurring TCRs were grouped with DBSCAN, and TCRdist sequence similarity was added when clustering was performed within HLA-allele-positive subsets. Repertoires with fewer than 30,000 or more than 120,000 public chains, plus five repertoires with anomalous nucleotide sharing, were excluded from co-occurrence clustering. Sourced from immuneACCESS, this table was stored by TCRdb with only in-frame sequences that have V and J called. A share of the clones is absent; for the studies checked, an unresolved V gene accounts for under half, and the remainder has no known explanation. Clone size and V and J calls were adopted from that table, with D and trimming inferred from the DNA. The sample includes 150,000 to 200,000 clones, with around three quarters observed a single time. Together, the top ten hold less than 2.5% of the sample.

The data are from a study of cytomegalovirus exposure and HLA in healthy donors (dated by TCRdb to 2016 to 2017). For the wider study: According to an earlier analysis of 550 to 700 of the donors, some 170 million T cells yielded 95 million to 140 million unique TCR beta sequences and about 280 Gb of sequence data. In a later analysis, previously published TCR beta repertoires from roughly 710 donors were re-analyzed and high-resolution HLA genotyping was added so that TCR occurrence patterns could be studied. Typing coverage differed by locus: A, B, C, DRB1 and DQB1 were typed in roughly 629-630 donors, DQA1 in 522, DPA1 in around 600, and DPB1 in approximately 450. Rather than using new phenotypic data, the later analysis identified candidate immune exposures from TCR beta sequences and from how often those sequences occurred across donors. High-throughput TCR immunosequencing, statistical association of individual TCRs with disease status, and machine learning were combined to predict cytomegalovirus infection status. Among 300 to 500 genotyped donors of the cohort, an average of around 240,000 unique TCR beta nucleotide sequences was sequenced per donor, of which about 18% were non-productive. The study used immunosequencing to profile the T cell repertoires of 670 or so subjects and linked those repertoires to cytomegalovirus serostatus. A handful of DR-DQ haplotypes were handled as single units for association and clustering because linkage in the cohort was strong. The genetic ancestry cluster associated with self-reported Caucasian donors included roughly 84% of the roughly 400 genotyped donors. An early release that covered some 630 HLA-typed donors contained about 290 gigabases of sequencing data and tens of millions of unique TCR sequences. Donor age, sex, ethnicity and CMV serostatus were compiled alongside the repertoire data. Along with the approximately 620-subject first cohort, a separate validation cohort of around 110 different subjects was used. To decide whether each TCR beta V gene segment behaved as functional or pseudogenic, an earlier analysis of over 500 of the donors relied on high-throughput TCR beta sequencing. A later genetic analysis took genome-wide SNP genotypes for about three fifths of the roughly 670 donors and used that subset as a discovery cohort. The study was designed to test whether signatures of past pathogen exposure could be identified by cataloging public T cell receptors. Every repertoire in the discovery cohort had been generated on one and the same sequencing platform. Class I and class II HLA loci were covered by the typing at four-digit resolution.

The cohort consisted of 600 to 700 healthy bone marrow donors. At the time of sampling, all cohort members were nominally healthy, though unrecorded immune exposures were likely present. The donor tested CMV seropositive and was one of the 289 seropositive cohort members. A peripheral blood sample was collected from each donor, and TCR beta sequencing was performed on peripheral blood mononuclear cells. The Qiagen DNeasy Blood Extraction Kit was used to extract genomic DNA from the blood cell samples. V and J are trimmed by 4 bases and 6 bases, and the gene matches miss 15 bases of the junction. CDR1 and CDR2 are drawn from the germline V gene: SGHVS, FQNEAQ. There are 17 amino acids in the CDR3, from cysteine to phenylalanine inclusive. Only the CDR3 portion is preserved as DNA: 51 bases, with reading frame beginning at the first base. What the study reported, not specific to this receptor: Because the 87-base-pair reads could not distinguish some IMGT-functional V segments, including TRBV6-2 and TRBV6-3, those segments were excluded. A cluster of highly shared sequence variants was judged likely to represent a technical artifact of the sequencing pipeline. This cohort had only TCR beta chains sequenced, and the lack of alpha or paired-chain data limited which features could be detected. According to the authors, the approach could potentially be generalized to other disease states and immunological phenotypes. Presence/absence analyses assumed roughly uniform sequencing depth across donors, an assumption that may not hold. Most TCR sequences were seen in very few donors, while some public TCRs were found in many individuals. A later analysis reported that several top co-occurrence clusters appeared linked to parvovirus B19, influenza, CMV and Epstein-Barr virus. In an earlier analysis of around 600 of the donors, most TCR beta V segments were observed in productive rearrangements about 87% or about 30% of the time, broadly matching IMGT annotations. In a later genetic analysis, fewer N-insertions in productive TCRs were reported among donors in an Asian-associated ancestry cluster than the roughly 700-donor mean. In a later analysis, 16,951 TCR beta sequences were associated with specific HLA alleles at a false discovery rate of 0.05. Immune exposure information for the cohort was limited to CMV serostatus. In both the original and validation cohorts, the classifier was reported to diagnose cytomegalovirus status with high specificity and sensitivity. Most CMV-associated TCR beta chains appeared to be HLA-restricted in a later analysis, and the HLA associations seemed to be driven largely by CMV exposure. A further reported finding was that TCR beta sequences accurately predicted the HLA-A and HLA-B alleles for most subjects in the first cohort. Correlated functional status among segregating V segments might be attributable to linkage disequilibrium, but an unknown experimental factor could not be ruled out. Because counts were too low, seventeen rarely observed V segments, including chromosome 9 orphons, were left out of the earlier analysis of some 600 of the donors. Because HLA typing was missing for some donors at each locus, association tests included only the typed subset. An association between a missense DCLRE1C variant and V-gene and J-gene trimming of TCR beta chains was found in a later genetic analysis and replicated in an independent cohort. Three of the identified cytomegalovirus-associated TCR beta chains were confirmed in vitro to be specific for cytomegalovirus antigens. Strong co-occurrence of HLA alleles, especially DR and DQ, made assigning TCR associations to individual alleles difficult. A later analysis found that HLA-associated TCR beta chains were more clonally expanded and had lower generation probabilities than equally common non-associated chains. The study gave a list of some 150 TCR beta chains associated with cytomegalovirus. A later analysis found that TCR association rates varied across HLA loci, with DRB1 alleles showing the most associated TCRs and HLA-C alleles the fewest.

Sequencing used PBMCs. The TCR sequence derives from a woman aged 25 to 39 in good health and CMV-seropositive. The sequence is built from TRBV7-8 and TRBJ2-5, and TRBD2 matches 9 of the central bases. The CDR3 region reads CASSSGSERGAAKTQYF. The DNA sequence reads TGTGCCAGCAGCTCCGGTTCGGAGCGGGGGGCCGCAAAGACCCAGTACTTC.